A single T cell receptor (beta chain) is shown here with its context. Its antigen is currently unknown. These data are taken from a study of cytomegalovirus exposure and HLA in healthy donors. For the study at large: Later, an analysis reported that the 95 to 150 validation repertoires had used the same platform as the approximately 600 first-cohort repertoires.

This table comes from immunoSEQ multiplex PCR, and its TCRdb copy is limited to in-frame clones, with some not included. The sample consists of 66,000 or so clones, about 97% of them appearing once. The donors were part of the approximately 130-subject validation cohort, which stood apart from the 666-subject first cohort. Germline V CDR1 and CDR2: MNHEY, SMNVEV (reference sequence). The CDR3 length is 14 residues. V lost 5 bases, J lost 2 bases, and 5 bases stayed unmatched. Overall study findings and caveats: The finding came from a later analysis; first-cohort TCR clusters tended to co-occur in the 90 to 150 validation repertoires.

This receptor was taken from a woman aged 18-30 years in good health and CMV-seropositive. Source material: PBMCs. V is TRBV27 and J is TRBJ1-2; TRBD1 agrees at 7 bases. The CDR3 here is CASSPATGNYGYTF. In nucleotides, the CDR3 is TGTGCCAGCAGTCCCGCGACAGGGAACTATGGCTACACCTTC.